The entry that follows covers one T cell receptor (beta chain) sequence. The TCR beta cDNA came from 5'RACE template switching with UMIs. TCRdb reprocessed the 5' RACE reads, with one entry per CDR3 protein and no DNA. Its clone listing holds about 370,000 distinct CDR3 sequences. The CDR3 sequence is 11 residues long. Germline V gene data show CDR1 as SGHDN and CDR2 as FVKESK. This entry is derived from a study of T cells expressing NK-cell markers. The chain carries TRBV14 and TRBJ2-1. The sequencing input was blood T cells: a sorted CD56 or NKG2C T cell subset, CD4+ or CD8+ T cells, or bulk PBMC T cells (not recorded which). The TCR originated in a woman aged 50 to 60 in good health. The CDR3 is CASSQRDEQFF.